This is a list of T cell receptor beta chains from one sample in a study of blood T cell repertoires in COVID-19. Some clones are missing from TCRdb's copy, which holds only in-frame ones; the method was immunoSEQ multiplex PCR. The table has approximately 280,000 clones, about four fifths seen once. The sequencing input was PBMCs or T cells enriched from blood (not recorded which). The receptors come from a man aged 35-49 years who had been exposed to COVID-19. Both conserved end residues are part of each CDR3. Each record gives: CDR3 DNA, CDR3 protein, J gene, clone size, D gene, V gene. The D gene is left open where the match is weak. Rows may omit the clone size; those that give it use once, few, many or a size class.

TGTGCCAGCATTAAAGCCGGGACAGGGGGCTTCGTTAACTATGGCTACACCTTC,CASIKAGTGGFVNYGYTF,TRBJ1-2,-,TRBD1,TRBV6-1
TGTGCCAGCAGCTTGCCCCCCCCGGACTACGGCGGTTCCTACGAGCAGTACTTC,CASSLPPPDYGGSYEQYF,TRBJ2-7,-,-,TRBV7-3
TGTGCCTGGAGTACCCGGCGGGATTACGAGCAGTACTTC,CAWSTRRDYEQYF,TRBJ2-7,-,-,TRBV30
TGTGCCAGCAGCTTTCCCGGAGGGGTTTACGAGCAGTACTTC,CASSFPGGVYEQYF,TRBJ2-7,-,-,TRBV5-4
TGTGCCTGGAGTGCTGACAGGGGGAATCAGCCCCAGCATTTT,CAWSADRGNQPQHF,TRBJ1-5,-,TRBD1,TRBV30
TGTGCCAGTAGTATTCGGGGGGGAAAACTGTTTTTT,CASSIRGGKLFF,TRBJ1-4,many,-,TRBV19
TGTGCCAGCACGGGGACAGTCCAAGAGACCCAGTACTTC,CASTGTVQETQYF,TRBJ2-5,-,-,TRBV21-1
TGTGCCAGCCGCCTTAGCGGGACGGATACGCAGTATTTT,CASRLSGTDTQYF,TRBJ2-3,-,TRBD2,TRBV12-3/TRBV12-4
TGTGCCAGCAGCTTGGCCGGGACCCAGTACTTC,CASSLAGTQYF,TRBJ2-5,-,-,TRBV5-8
TGTGCCAGCAGCGTAGCTGGGCGGGAATACACTGAAGCTTTCTTT,CASSVAGREYTEAFF,TRBJ1-1,-,-,TRBV9
TGTGCCAGCAGTGAAGGCGGATGGAATGAGCAGTTCTTC,CASSEGGWNEQFF,TRBJ2-1,few,-,TRBV2
TGTGCTAGCAGCTTAGCTCTTGGAGGGGCGGCCACAGATACGCAGTATTTT,CASSLALGGAATDTQYF,TRBJ2-3,-,-,TRBV7-7
TGTGCCAGCAGGAACCCCCGCGGGGTCGGCGGCTACACCTTC,CASRNPRGVGGYTF,TRBJ1-2,-,-,TRBV9
TGTGCCAGCCTGGGGCGGAACACTGAAGCTTTCTTT,CASLGRNTEAFF,TRBJ1-1,-,-,TRBV11-2
TGCGCCAGCAGCCAAGAAGGCAGGGGATCGTACGAGCAGTACTTC,CASSQEGRGSYEQYF,TRBJ2-7,-,-,TRBV4-1
TGCGCCAGCAGCTCGGGGATGTCTACCTACGGGGAGACCCAGTACTTC,CASSSGMSTYGETQYF,TRBJ2-5,-,-,TRBV5-1
TGTGCCAGCAGCTGGGGCCGGGAGTTGGAAGACGAGCAGTACTTC,CASSWGRELEDEQYF,TRBJ2-7,once,-,TRBV9
TGTGCCGGTGGGAGGTACAATGAGCAGTTCTTC,CAGGRYNEQFF,TRBJ2-1,-,-,TRBV2
TGTGCCAGCAGCTCCCCTTTCTCTGAAGCTTTCTTT,CASSSPFSEAFF,TRBJ1-1,-,-,TRBV5-5
TGTGCCAGCAGCCCCGGGGGTTTCGGGTCCCAGCATTTT,CASSPGGFGSQHF,TRBJ1-5,once,-,TRBV27
TGTGCCTGGCAAGGGGAGGGTACGGGCAATGAGCAGTTCTTC,CAWQGEGTGNEQFF,TRBJ2-1,-,TRBD2,TRBV30
TGTGCCAGCAGCTTAGGTAGCCTCCCTGAAAAACTGTTTTTT,CASSLGSLPEKLFF,TRBJ1-4,-,-,TRBV13
TGTGCCTGGAGCCGCACAGGGGGATTCTACGAGCAGTACTTC,CAWSRTGGFYEQYF,TRBJ2-7,-,TRBD1,TRBV30
TGCGCCAGCAGCTTAACGACTAGCGGGGACTCCGACAGCACCCAGTACTTC,CASSLTTSGDSDSTQYF,TRBJ2-5,-,TRBD2,TRBV5-1
TGTGCCAGCAGTGAAACAGAGAAAAGGGGGCAGTTCTTC,CASSETEKRGQFF,TRBJ2-1,-,-,TRBV2
TGCAGCGGCCAGGGAGGAGAAAAACTGTTTTTT,CSGQGGEKLFF,TRBJ1-4,-,-,TRBV29-1
TGTGCCAGCCGACGAACAGGGGGCGGAGAGACCCAGTACTTC,CASRRTGGGETQYF,TRBJ2-5,-,TRBD1,TRBV27
TGTGCCAGCTCCCATAACCGGACAGATAGGAAGAGGGAAAAACTGTTTTTT,CASSHNRTDRKREKLFF,TRBJ1-4,few,-,TRBV18
TGCGCCAGCAGCTTGGGGACAGAGATGAGTGGCTACACCTTC,CASSLGTEMSGYTF,TRBJ1-2,-,-,TRBV5-1
TGTGCCAGCAGCTTGGCGCCGGGACAAGGGCCCGCAAAAGAGACCCAGTACTTC,CASSLAPGQGPAKETQYF,TRBJ2-5,-,-,TRBV5-6
TGTGCCAGCAGCCCCCACAGTACTCCCTCCTACGAGCAGTACTTC,CASSPHSTPSYEQYF,TRBJ2-7,few,-,TRBV7-3
TGTGCCAGCAGGTTACAGGGGTCGGACTACGAGCAGTACTTC,CASRLQGSDYEQYF,TRBJ2-7,-,TRBD1,TRBV7-9
TGTGCCATCCAGGGTAGTGATTCACCCCTCCACTTT,CAIQGSDSPLHF,TRBJ1-6,-,-,TRBV10-3
TGCGCCAGCAGTGAGTGGGCGGGAGGGCCTGGTGATACGCAGTATTTT,CASSEWAGGPGDTQYF,TRBJ2-3,few,TRBD2,TRBV10-2
TGTGCCAGCACCGATACAGGGGGAGAAAAACTGTTTTTT,CASTDTGGEKLFF,TRBJ1-4,-,TRBD1,TRBV5-4
TGCGCCAGCAGCATAAGACAGGGAACCTACGAGCAGTACTTC,CASSIRQGTYEQYF,TRBJ2-7,-,TRBD1,TRBV5-1
TGCGCCAGCAGTGAGACAGGGGAGTATGGCTACACCTTC,CASSETGEYGYTF,TRBJ1-2,-,TRBD1,TRBV10-2
TGTGCCAGCAGCTCGACTAGCGGGAGATTAAGCTACGAGCAGTACTTC,CASSSTSGRLSYEQYF,TRBJ2-7,-,TRBD2,TRBV7-9
TGTGCCAGCAGGACGGGGGACAGGCTCTACGAGCAGTACTTC,CASRTGDRLYEQYF,TRBJ2-7,-,TRBD1,TRBV6-5